These 18 T cell receptor beta chains share one sample of origin, sequenced in a study of somatic mutations in cytotoxic T cells in rheumatoid arthritis. Clones were sequenced by immunoSEQ multiplex PCR, and TCRdb holds only the in-frame ones, with some missing. The sample shows around 15,000 clones, roughly 80% of them seen only once. Sequenced material: CD8+ T cells sorted from blood. These receptors originate from an adult with rheumatoid arthritis.

This chain links TRBV13 with TRBJ2-4, with TRBD1 matching over 9 bases. J lost 0 bases, V lost 4 bases, and 1 base had no gene match. Germline V lookup: CDR1 PRHDT, CDR2 FYEKMQ (reference sequence). The CDR3 is 15 residues long. For the CDR3, the DNA is TGTGCCAGCAGCTCGGGACAGGGAGCCAAAAACATTCAGTACTTC. Encoded protein: CASSSGQGAKNIQYF. The full variable domain, completed using reference TRBV13 and TRBJ2-4, is AAGVIQSPRHLIKEKRETATLKCYPIPRHDTVYWYQQGPGQDPQFLISFYEKMQSDKGSIPDRFSAQQFSDYHSELNMSSLELGDSALYFCASSSGQGAKNIQYFGAGTRLSVL.

In this sample, this clone is medium-sized. This rearrangement joins TRBV19 to TRBJ2-7; tentatively, D is TRBD1 or TRBD2 (5 bases each). The CDR3 extends over 16 amino acids. Trimming left V 2 bases short and J 3 bases short, with 17 bases between. The germline gives CDR1 LNHDA, CDR2 SQIVND (reference sequence). The CDR3 coding sequence is TGTGCCAGTAGTATAAGTGCGGACGGGGCACGCTACGAGCAGTACTTC. Its translation is CASSISADGARYEQYF.

This clone has only one observation. This chain connects TRBV7-3 to TRBJ2-3, with D possibly being TRBD1 (5 bases). Germline loops: CDR1 SGHTA, CDR2 FQGTGA. The V end was cut by 8 bases, the J end by 2 bases, with 14 bases between. The CDR3 extends over 14 amino acids. In DNA, the CDR3 is TGTGCCAGCGGATTGGGGCCAGACACAGATACGCAGTATTTT. Translation: CASGLGPDTDTQYF.

V usage is TRBV23-1 and J usage is TRBJ2-7, with TRBD1 as a possible D gene (5 bases). TRBV23-1 is an ORF, and what it does is uncertain. This CDR3 has 14 amino acids. V gave up 2 bases and J gave up 2 bases, with 10 bases separating them. The CDR3 coding sequence is TGCGCCAGCAGTCAACCGACAGAAACCTACGAGCAGTACGTC. This codes for CASSQPTETYEQYV.

This clone counts as medium-sized (0.01 to 0.1%). Here the CDR3 reads CASSLHSGTGYEKLFF. The CDR3 coding sequence is TGTGCCAGCAGCTTACATTCAGGGACAGGATATGAAAAACTGTTTTTT. The chain links TRBV7-2 to TRBJ1-4; 8 nucleotides match TRBD1. The CDR3 is 16 residues long. Germline V gene lookup returns CDR1 SGHTA and CDR2 FQGNSA. V shed 2 bases, J shed 6 bases, and the junction held 8 bases outside the gene matches.

In this sample, this clone turned up a few times. This chain joins TRBV5-1 and TRBJ2-2; either TRBD1 or TRBD2 may fit D (5 bases each). Germline CDR1 is SGHRS and CDR2 is YFSETQ. Trimming took 4 bases from V and 4 from J, leaving 17 bases between them. The CDR3 runs to 16 residues. The CDR3 reads CASSNRDDISTGELFF. The CDR3 coding sequence is TGCGCCAGCAGCAACCGGGACGACATAAGCACCGGGGAGCTGTTTTTT.

The chain carries TRBV19 and TRBJ1-3; maybe TRBD1 (6 bases). The CDR3 length is 16 residues. The V and J ends lost 3 bases and 3 bases respectively, with 15 bases between them. Per the germline V gene, CDR1 is LNHDA and CDR2 is SQIVND (reference sequence). The CDR3 DNA is TGTGCCAGTAGTATTACAACAGGGCGCTTTGGAAACACCATATATTTT. Its protein is CASSITTGRFGNTIYF.

The J gene is TRBJ1-1, the V gene TRBV28; D remains unclear. Germline values: CDR1 MDHEN, CDR2 SYDVKM. This CDR3 spans 12 amino acids. V lost 9 bases and J lost 1, with 9 bases in between. CDR3 residues: CASSFPNTEAFF. In nucleotides, the CDR3 is TGTGCCAGTTCGTTTCCGAACACTGAAGCTTTCTTT.

This clone has just a few counts. The chain recombines TRBV7-9 with TRBJ2-5; TRBD1 agrees at 8 bases. Germline V lookup: CDR1 SEHNR, CDR2 FQNEAQ (reference sequence). The J segment lost 12 bases and the V segment lost 2 bases, leaving 8 bases of the junction unmatched. This CDR3 contains 13 residues. The CDR3 reads CASSLLQGAEKYF. CDR3 coding DNA: TGTGCCAGCAGCTTATTGCAGGGGGCGGAAAAGTACTTC. Looking up the rest from reference TRBV7-9 and TRBJ2-5 gives the full variable domain: DTGVSQNPRHKITKRGQNVTFRCDPISEHNRLYWYRQTLGQGPEFLTYFQNEAQLEKSRLLSDRFSAERPKGSFSTLEIQRTEQGDSAMYLCASSLLQGAEKYFGPGTRLLVL.

This clone was found once. V usage is TRBV6-5 and J usage is TRBJ2-2; 7 nucleotides align to TRBD2. The CDR3 covers 14 residues. Germline loops: CDR1 MNHEY, CDR2 SVGAGI. V shed 8 bases and J 3 bases; nucleotides not matched to a gene: 6. The CDR3 sequence is CASGPGGYTGELFF. CDR3 nucleotide sequence: TGTGCCAGCGGGCCCGGGGGGTACACCGGGGAGCTGTTTTTT.

Here the CDR3 DNA reads TGTGCCAGCAGTGTGTCATCCGGGACAGGGCACTTTAAGCGGGGTTACACAGATACGCAGTATTTT. Protein: CASSVSSGTGHFKRGYTDTQYF. V usage is TRBV2 and J usage is TRBJ2-3; 9 nucleotides align to TRBD1. This CDR3 is 22 amino acids long. Germline trimming cut 4 bases from V and 2 bases from J; bases unmatched to any gene: 25. Germline CDR1 reads SNHLY; CDR2 reads FYNNEI.

The table lists this clone with a few counts. This chain links TRBV7-9 with TRBJ1-2; a possible D gene is TRBD1 (5 bases). Germline V CDR1 and CDR2: SEHNR, FQNEAQ (reference sequence). The CDR3 is made up of 13 amino acids. Trimming took 7 bases from V and 2 from J, leaving 11 bases between them. The CDR3 here is CASTPPGNYGYTF. The CDR3 DNA sequence: TGTGCCAGCACTCCCCCAGGGAACTATGGCTACACCTTC. Variable domain in full (rest from reference TRBV7-9 and TRBJ1-2): DTGVSQNPRHKITKRGQNVTFRCDPISEHNRLYWYRQTLGQGPEFLTYFQNEAQLEKSRLLSDRFSAERPKGSFSTLEIQRTEQGDSAMYLCASTPPGNYGYTFGSGTRLTVV.

This chain connects TRBV9 to TRBJ2-2; TRBD2 matches 7 bases. After removal of 5 bases from V and 8 bases from J, the junction contained 15 bases not matched to a gene. This CDR3 spans 16 amino acids. CDR1 is SGDLS, CDR2 YYNGEE, per germline. The CDR3, as DNA: TGTGCCAGCAGTGCCCCTAGCGGCCCCGGAACGGGGGAGCTGTTTTTT. Protein sequence: CASSAPSGPGTGELFF.

The chain carries TRBV4-1 and TRBJ1-5; TRBD1 is a possible D gene (5 bases). V gave up 3 bases and J gave up 4 bases, with 10 bases separating them. The CDR3 consists of 14 residues. Germline loops: CDR1 MGHRA, CDR2 YSYEKL. The CDR3 DNA follows: TGCGCCAGCAGCCAGGAGACAGAAAATCAGCCCCAGCATTTT. It codes for CASSQETENQPQHF.

The CDR3 DNA is TGTGCCAGTAGTTATCAGGGTAACACTGAAGCTTTCTTT. Translating it yields CASSYQGNTEAFF. V gene TRBV19 combines with J gene TRBJ1-1; TRBD1 might be the D (5 bases). Trimming stripped 5 bases from V and 2 bases from J, with 9 bases between. Germline CDR1 is LNHDA and CDR2 is SQIVND (reference sequence). CDR3 length: 13 residues. The full variable domain, completed using reference TRBV19 and TRBJ1-1, is DGGITQSPKYLFRKEGQNVTLSCEQNLNHDAMYWYRQDPGQGLRLIYYSQIVNDFQKGDIAEGYSVSREKKESFPLTVTSAQKNPTAFYLCASSYQGNTEAFFGQGTRLTVV.

This clone occurred once. The chain recombines TRBV28 with TRBJ1-2; TRBD1 is a possible D gene (6 bases). CDR1 is MDHEN, CDR2 SYDVKM, per germline. Trimming took off 2 bases at V and 4 bases at J, with 8 bases between the two ends. The CDR3 sequence is 13 residues long. CDR3 in amino acids: CASSLRTVYGYTF. CDR3 coding DNA: TGTGCCAGCAGTTTAAGGACAGTCTATGGCTACACCTTC.

This clone was found once. CDR3 loop: CASSLYRDLLQETQYF. The DNA of the CDR3 is TGTGCCAGCAGCTTATACCGGGACTTGCTCCAAGAGACCCAGTACTTC. V gene TRBV7-8 combines with J gene TRBJ2-5; D perhaps matches TRBD2 (6 bases). The germline CDR1 and CDR2 sequences are SGHVS and FQNEAQ. Trimming removed 2 bases from V and 1 base from J, with 14 bases in between. The CDR3 consists of 16 residues.

Only one count was recorded for this clone. The chain is built from TRBV27 and TRBJ1-2; 11 bases line up with TRBD1. Unmatched junction bases numbered 18, after V lost 8 bases and J lost 7 bases. The CDR3 is made up of 17 amino acids. CDR1 is MNHEY and CDR2 is SMNVEV in the germline V gene (reference sequence). The CDR3 sequence: CASHTGGTGGVWLGYTF. CDR3 bases: TGTGCCAGCCATACGGGTGGGACAGGGGGAGTATGGCTTGGCTACACCTTC.